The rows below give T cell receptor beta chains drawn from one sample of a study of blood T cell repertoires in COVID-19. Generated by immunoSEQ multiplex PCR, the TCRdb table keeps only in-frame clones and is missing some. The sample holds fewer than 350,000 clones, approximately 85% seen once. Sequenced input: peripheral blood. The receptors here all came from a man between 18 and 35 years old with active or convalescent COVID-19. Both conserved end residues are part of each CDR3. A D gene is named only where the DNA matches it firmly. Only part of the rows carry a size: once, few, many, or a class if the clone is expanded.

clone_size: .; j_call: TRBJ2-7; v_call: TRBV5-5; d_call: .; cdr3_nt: TGTGCCAGCAGCTACCCAGGTGGAGAGCAGTACTTC; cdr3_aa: CASSYPGGEQYF
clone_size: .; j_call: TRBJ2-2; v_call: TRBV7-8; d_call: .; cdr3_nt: TGTGCCAGCAGCCGAGTCTCGGGCACCGGGGAGCTGTTTTTT; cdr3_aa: CASSRVSGTGELFF
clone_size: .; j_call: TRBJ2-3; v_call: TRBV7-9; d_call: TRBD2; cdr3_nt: TGTGCCAGCAGCCCACTAGCGGGGGGGCCTGGCACAGATACGCAGTATTTT; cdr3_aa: CASSPLAGGPGTDTQYF
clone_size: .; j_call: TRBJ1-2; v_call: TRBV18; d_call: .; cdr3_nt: TGTGCCAGCTCACCCGGACAAGCCTATGGCTACACCTTC; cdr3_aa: CASSPGQAYGYTF
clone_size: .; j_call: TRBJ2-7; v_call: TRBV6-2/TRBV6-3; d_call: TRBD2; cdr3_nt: TGTGCCAGCAGTTATGGGCGGGGGGGCCTCGACGAGCAGTACTTC; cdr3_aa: CASSYGRGGLDEQYF
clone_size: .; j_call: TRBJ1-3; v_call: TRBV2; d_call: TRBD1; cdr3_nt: TGTGCCAGCTTACAGGGGGCTAATGGAAACACCATATATTTT; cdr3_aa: CASLQGANGNTIYF
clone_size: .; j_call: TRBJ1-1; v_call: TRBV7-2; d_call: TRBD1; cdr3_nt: TGTGCCAGCAGCTCAGGGGGCCACACTGAAGCTTTCTTT; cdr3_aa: CASSSGGHTEAFF
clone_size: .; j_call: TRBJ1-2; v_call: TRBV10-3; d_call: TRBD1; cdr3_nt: TGTGCCATCAGTACCCTGACAGGGTCTTTAAATGGCTACACCTTC; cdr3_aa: CAISTLTGSLNGYTF
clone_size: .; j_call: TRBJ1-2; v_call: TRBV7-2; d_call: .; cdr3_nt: TGTGCCAGCAGCTCACAGGCAGGGTGGGCTAACTATGGCTACACCTTC; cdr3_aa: CASSSQAGWANYGYTF
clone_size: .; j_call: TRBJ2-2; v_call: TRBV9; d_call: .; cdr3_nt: TGTGCCAGCAGCGTAGGAGCTACCAACACCGGGGAGCTGTTTTTT; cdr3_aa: CASSVGATNTGELFF
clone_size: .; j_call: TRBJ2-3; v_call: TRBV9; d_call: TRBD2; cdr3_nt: TGTGCCAGCAGCGTAATTCCTAGCGGGACCACAGATACGCAGTATTTT; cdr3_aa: CASSVIPSGTTDTQYF
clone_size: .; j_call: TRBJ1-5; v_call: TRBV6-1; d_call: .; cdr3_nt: TGTGCCAGCAGACATTATGGGCATTTT; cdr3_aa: CASRHYGHF
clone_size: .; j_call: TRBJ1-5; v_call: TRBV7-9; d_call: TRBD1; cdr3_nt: TGTGCCAGCAGCACCGGGACAGGGTTGATTTTCGGCAATCAGCCCCAGCATTTT; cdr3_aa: CASSTGTGLIFGNQPQHF
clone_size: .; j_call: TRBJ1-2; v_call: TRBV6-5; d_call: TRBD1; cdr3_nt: TGTGCCAGCAGTTACTCGAACCAGGGGGCGTATGGCTACACCTTC; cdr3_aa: CASSYSNQGAYGYTF
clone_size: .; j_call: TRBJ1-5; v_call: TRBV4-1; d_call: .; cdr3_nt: TGCGCCAGCAGCCAAGTGGGGGGGAGCAATCAGCCCCAGCATTTT; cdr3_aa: CASSQVGGSNQPQHF
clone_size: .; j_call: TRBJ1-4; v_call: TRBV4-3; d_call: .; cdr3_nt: TGCGCCAGCAGCCAAGATCCGCCAGAATATAATGAAAAACTGTTTTTT; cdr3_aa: CASSQDPPEYNEKLFF
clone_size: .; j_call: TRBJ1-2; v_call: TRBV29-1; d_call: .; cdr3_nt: TGCAGCGTTGAGTCGGGCTATGGCTACACCTTC; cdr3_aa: CSVESGYGYTF
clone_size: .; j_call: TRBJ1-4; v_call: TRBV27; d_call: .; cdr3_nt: TGTGCCAGCAGTCTAACCAACAGTGCTCGTTACGAAAAACTGTTTTTT; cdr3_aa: CASSLTNSARYEKLFF
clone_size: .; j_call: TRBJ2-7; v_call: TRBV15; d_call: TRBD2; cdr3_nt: TGTGCCACCAGCAGTCCCCCTAGCGGAGCCTACGAGCAGTACTTC; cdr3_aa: CATSSPPSGAYEQYF
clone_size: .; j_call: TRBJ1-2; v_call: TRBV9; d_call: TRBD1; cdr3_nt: TGTGCCAGCAGCCCCGAATCAGGGGGCTTCTATGGCTACACCTTC; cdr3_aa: CASSPESGGFYGYTF
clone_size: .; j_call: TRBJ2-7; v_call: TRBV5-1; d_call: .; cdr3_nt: TGCGCCAGCAGCTTGGAGTACCAGGGAAACGAGCAGTACTTC; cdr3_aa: CASSLEYQGNEQYF
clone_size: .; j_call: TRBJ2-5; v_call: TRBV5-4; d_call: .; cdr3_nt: TGTGCTTACATCTTGGGACTTCCTGGGGGGGAGACCCAGTACTTC; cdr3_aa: CAYILGLPGGETQYF
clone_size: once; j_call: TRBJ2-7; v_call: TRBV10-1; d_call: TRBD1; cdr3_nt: TGCGCCAGCAGTGAATACGGACAGGAACAACCCTACGAGCAGTACTTC; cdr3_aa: CASSEYGQEQPYEQYF
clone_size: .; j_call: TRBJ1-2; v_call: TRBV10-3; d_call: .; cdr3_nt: TGTGCCGTTGGTTTATCGGGTGAAAATGGCTACACCTTC; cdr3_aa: CAVGLSGENGYTF
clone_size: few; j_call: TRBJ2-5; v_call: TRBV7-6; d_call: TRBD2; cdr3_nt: TGTGCCAGCAGCTTAGACCCTAGCGGGGTAAAGACCCAGTACTTC; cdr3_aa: CASSLDPSGVKTQYF